This T cell receptor (beta chain) was found in a study of cytomegalovirus exposure and HLA in healthy donors. Study information: Most genotyped donors, over 70% of around 370, had Caucasian-associated genetic ancestry. General study findings and limits: Later analysis reportedly placed an Asian-associated ancestry cluster below the approximately 700-donor mean in N-insertions.

The PCR made use of 60 Vbeta and 13 Jbeta primers. In the original analysis: As a later analysis found, there were 70 million to 100 million unique TCR beta chains, of which roughly 11 million were shared. Clones were sequenced by immunoSEQ multiplex PCR, and TCRdb holds only the in-frame ones, with some missing. V and J calls and clone size come straight from that table; D and trimming were deduced from the DNA. The sample carries approximately 150,000 clones, nearly 70% recorded once. Trimming at V came to 8 bases and at J to 2 bases, leaving 6 bases not matched to a gene. This CDR3 is 14 amino acids long. Germline V gene data show CDR1 as MNHNS and CDR2 as SASEGT. As for this clone: The target antigen is unknown.

The sequencing input was PBMCs. This TCR came from a man aged 25 to 40 in good health and CMV-seropositive. The chain combines TRBV6-1 with TRBJ1-5; 7 bases are shared with TRBD1. The chain's CDR3 is CASEEGQGNQPQHF. For the CDR3, the DNA is TGTGCCAGCGAGGAAGGACAGGGCAATCAGCCCCAGCATTTT.